These 15 T cell receptor beta chains were sequenced from one sample in a study of blood T cells in healthy people across ages. A second PCR of roughly 7 to 11 cycles used a sample-barcoded 5' primer and a J-beta primer mix. Via MiXCR, TCRdb re-called the 5' RACE reads, giving one row per CDR3 protein. The sample lists 920,000 or so distinct CDR3 sequences; 40% to 50% were seen once. Material: blood. These receptor sequences come from a woman between 55 and 75 years old in good health.

The chain has TRBV5-1 and TRBJ2-2; D unclear. Trimming removed 4 bases at V and 2 bases at J, with 9 bases between. Germline V gene sequence: CDR1 SGHRS, CDR2 YFSETQ. The CDR3 is made up of 14 amino acids. Here the CDR3 reads CASSQKINTGELFF. The CDR3 nucleotides read TGCGCCAGCAGCCAGAAAATCAACACCGGGGAGCTGTTTTTT.

V usage is TRBV7-8 and J usage is TRBJ2-4; D ambiguous. The V and J ends lost 5 bases and 13 bases respectively, with 9 bases between them. The CDR3 has 10 residues. CDR1 and CDR2 (germline): SGHVS, FQNEAQ. This CDR3 is CASSLRHQYF. In DNA form, the CDR3 reads TGTGCCAGCAGCCTTAGACACCAGTACTTC. The full variable domain, with the rest looked up from reference TRBV7-8 and TRBJ2-4, is GAGVSQSPRYKVAKRGQDVALRCDPISGHVSLFWYQQALGQGPEFLTYFQNEAQLDKSGLPSDRFFAERPEGSVSTLKIQRTQQEDSAVYLCASSLRHQYFGAGTRLSVL.

This clonotype was seen a handful of times. Here the CDR3 reads CASSSYRGAYEQYF. The CDR3 DNA is TGTGCCAGCAGTAGCTACAGGGGTGCGTACGAGCAGTACTTC. The genes are TRBV27 and TRBJ2-7; TRBD1 matches at 7 bases. From germline, CDR1 is MNHEY and CDR2 SMNVEV (reference sequence). The V gene end was trimmed by 5 bases and the J gene end by 4 bases; junction bases not matched to a gene: 8. This CDR3 comprises 14 residues.

The CDR3 DNA follows: TGCGCCAGCAGCCAAGTAGCGGGAGTGGTGCAATCCTACAATGAGCAGTTCTTC. Its protein is CASSQVAGVVQSYNEQFF. This rearrangement joins TRBV4-1 to TRBJ2-1, with 9 bases fitting TRBD2. V shed 1 base and J 1 base; nucleotides not matched to a gene: 8. The CDR3 length is 18 residues. Germline V lookup: CDR1 MGHRA, CDR2 YSYEKL.

In regard to this clonotype: The junction and the germline gene differ at one end; a read error may be behind it. V gene TRBV28 combines with J gene TRBJ2-6, with D tentatively TRBD1 or TRBD2 (5 bases each). The CDR3 contains 16 residues. Germline lookup yields CDR1 MDHEN and CDR2 SYDVKM. This CDR3 is CARSFPGRSGANVLTF. Written as DNA, the CDR3 is TGTGCCCGCAGTTTTCCGGGACGCTCTGGGGCCAACGTCCTGACTTTC.

This clonotype was detected a few times. The rearrangement links TRBV6-1 to TRBJ2-7, with D perhaps given as TRBD1 or TRBD2 (5 bases each). V was cut by 0 bases and J by 3 bases, with 15 bases left in between. The germline CDR1 and CDR2 sequences are MNHNS and SASEGT. The CDR3 runs to 16 residues. Here the CDR3 DNA reads TGTGCCAGCAGTGAAGCGGGACCCGCCTCATACTACGAGCAGTACTTC. Translated: CASSEAGPASYYEQYF.

The CDR3 region is CASSLVGQSMNTEAFF. The CDR3 bases are TGTGCCAGCAGCTTAGTTGGACAGAGCATGAACACTGAAGCTTTCTTT. This chain connects TRBV7-9 to TRBJ1-1, with TRBD1 as a possible D gene (6 bases). From germline, CDR1 is SEHNR and CDR2 FQNEAQ (reference sequence). CDR3 length: 16 amino acids. V lost 1 base to trimming and J lost 0 bases, with 12 bases between them.

Comments on this clonotype: This may be a read error: a much more frequent sequence differs by one nucleotide. DNA of the CDR3: TGTGCCAGCAGCCAAGATCCCCCTCTAGCGGGAGGGCCTTTGAGTGAGCAGTACTTC. Protein: CASSQDPPLAGGPLSEQYF. This sequence joins TRBV4-2 and TRBJ2-7, with 12 bases aligning to TRBD2. The germline V gene encodes CDR1 LGHNA and CDR2 YNFKEQ. J was trimmed by 7 bases and V by 0 bases; bases with no gene match: 16. The CDR3 is 19 residues long.

The gene calls are TRBV7-9 and TRBJ2-5, with 8 positions matching TRBD1. Near its end, the DNA agrees better with TRBJ2-7, so the J call may be wrong. Germline V gene data show CDR1 as SEHNR and CDR2 as FQNEAQ (reference sequence). The CDR3 is 14 residues long. The CDR3 reads CASSFGTGMTEQYF. The CDR3 DNA sequence: TGTGCCAGCAGTTTCGGGACAGGAATGACCGAGCAGTACTTC.

The rearrangement links TRBV4-2 to TRBJ1-5; no firm D call. Trimming cost V 0 bases and J 4 bases, with 4 bases left between them. CDR1 LGHNA and CDR2 YNFKEQ come from the germline V gene. The CDR3 is 13 residues long. This chain's CDR3 is CASSQERNQPQHF. The CDR3 nucleotides read TGTGCCAGCAGCCAAGAAAGGAATCAGCCCCAGCATTTT.

The V call is TRBV10-3, the J call TRBJ1-4; 7 nucleotides agree with TRBD1. Germline V gene lookup returns CDR1 ENHRY and CDR2 SYGVKD. The CDR3 contains 15 residues. The CDR3 here is CVTRDRVARDEKLFF. In DNA, the CDR3 is TGTGTCACCAGAGACAGGGTCGCTCGAGATGAAAAACTGTTTTTT.

This clonotype was observed once. J is TRBJ2-7 and V is TRBV5-1; 8 positions agree with TRBD1. V lost 0 bases and J lost 4; bases outside the gene matches: 12. Germline CDR1 SGHRS, CDR2 YFSETQ. The CDR3 consists of 17 residues. The CDR3 here is CASSLAPGQGAGYEQYF. The CDR3 DNA follows: TGCGCCAGCAGCTTGGCTCCGGGTCAGGGGGCAGGTTACGAGCAGTACTTC.

The rearrangement joins TRBV20-1 to TRBJ2-7; TRBD1 might be the D (6 bases). Germline CDR1 is DFQATT and CDR2 is SNEGSKA (reference sequence). The CDR3 consists of 13 residues. V lost 0 bases to trimming and J lost 5 bases, with 11 bases between them. The chain's CDR3 is CSARDQGLHEQYF. In DNA, the CDR3 is TGCAGTGCTAGAGACCAGGGGTTGCACGAGCAGTACTTC.

This clonotype was observed a handful of times. This rearrangement joins TRBV5-1 to TRBJ2-1; D may be TRBD2 (6 bases). CDR1 and CDR2 from the germline V gene are SGHRS and YFSETQ. V shed 4 bases and J shed 6 bases, with 17 bases lying between them. CDR3 size: 15 residues. The CDR3 DNA reads as TGCGCCAGCAGCGTGTCGCAGGAGGGGTTCAATGAGCAGTTCTTC. It is translated as CASSVSQEGFNEQFF.

For this clonotype: At one end, the junction sequence differs from germline, possibly due to a read error. The V and J genes are TRBV9 and TRBJ2-3; 9 positions agree with TRBD2. This CDR3 region has 16 residues. Per germline, CDR1 SGDLS and CDR2 YYNGEE. This CDR3 reads CACSVVLAGSTDTQYF. In DNA form, the CDR3 reads TGTGCCTGCAGCGTAGTCCTAGCGGGAAGCACAGATACGCAGTATTTT.